This T cell receptor beta chain was found in a study of blood T cell repertoires in COVID-19. Study in general: Samples representing acute and convalescent COVID-19 were sourced from the United States, Italy and Spain. T cells, B-cell-depleted T cells, or PBMCs supplied cDNA or gDNA.

The CDR3 is 15 amino acids. Trimming pared 0 bases from V and 4 bases from J, leaving 10 bases between. Germline assignment: CDR1 LGHNA and CDR2 YSLEER. Only in-frame clones appear in the TCRdb table, and some are missing; sequencing was by immunoSEQ multiplex PCR. The sample holds more than 110,000 clones, almost 90% seen once. The sequencing input was peripheral blood. The chain combines TRBV4-3 with TRBJ2-1, with a tentative D call TRBD1 (5 bases). This TCR was recovered from a man between 45 and 60 years old with active or convalescent COVID-19. CDR3 loop: CASSQDWGGYNEQFF. In DNA, the CDR3 is TGCGCCAGCAGCCAAGATTGGGGCGGTTACAATGAGCAGTTCTTC.